This T cell receptor beta chain was recovered during a study of PD-1 blockade in classical Hodgkin lymphoma (dated by TCRdb to between 2020 and 2021). With respect to the entire study: Nivolumab dosing was 3 mg/kg intravenously every 2 weeks, continuing until either disease progression or unacceptable toxicity. A peripheral blood immune signature of response to PD-1 blockade in classical Hodgkin lymphoma was defined using TCR beta sequencing and CyTOF. Findings and caveats that apply to the study as a whole: A significant rise by C4D1 was seen in CD4+ but not CD8+ TCR diversity (p=0.0027 vs p=0.16), with the rise being most apparent in complete responders (p=0.02). Among trial patients, those achieving complete response had baseline diversity similar to that of newly diagnosed patients, while diversity was significantly lower in partial responders and progressors. Lower diversity was observed in patients in whom nivolumab was started less than 1 year after ASCT, and these patients were excluded from later analyses so that confounding by immune reconstitution would be avoided. Baseline TCR diversity was reported as lower in newly diagnosed patients than in healthy donors, and lower still in relapsed/refractory patients. The study was limited to a single clinical trial cohort, and causes of repertoire differences, possibly disease activity or prior therapy, remained undefined.

Read against the paper, the sample's time point label means: cycle 2 day 1 (C2D1) of nivolumab. Every trial patient had relapsed after autologous stem cell transplantation, and cohorts A, B and C differed in prior brentuximab vedotin exposure. The trial cohort comprised 60 or so patients with relapsed/refractory classical Hodgkin lymphoma whose best overall responses were complete response, partial response or progressive disease. In the multi-cohort phase II CheckMate 205 trial, trial patients received single-agent nivolumab. An independent review committee assessed best overall response by applying the 2007 International Working Group response criteria. PBMCs from the trial were collected at three points: immediately before nivolumab initiation (C1D1), and during therapy at cycle 2 day 1 and cycle 4 day 1. Peripheral blood was collected in 8 mL Vacutainer Cell Preparation Tubes, from which PBMCs were isolated by centrifugation and then cryopreserved.

The CDR3 spans 15 residues, from the cysteine through the phenylalanine. The DNA shown is the 45-base CDR3, in frame from base 1. Ends trimmed: V by 3 bases, J by 5 bases; bases unmatched to a gene: 5. The germline V gene yields MNHNS for CDR1 and SASEGT for CDR2. Genomic DNA was extracted with the Qiagen DNeasy kit from unsorted PBMCs and from negatively selected CD4+ and CD8+ fractions. Amplification of TCR beta CDR3 regions was done by immunoSEQ multiplex PCR with primers that anneal to V and J segments. A synthetic immune receptor repertoire was used to minimize amplification bias, and any residual bias was removed computationally once sequencing was done. On the study's bioinformatics: Repertoire diversity was quantified as the Shannon entropy index using custom Python scripts. Unsorted, CD4+ and CD8+ repertoires were analyzed separately, except in combined analyses where CD4+ and CD8+ sequences were merged in silico. A clone counted as expanded when the clone's frequency after treatment rose at least 2-fold relative to C1D1, and clones undetected at baseline were given a pseudocount of 0.5. Singleton clones were defined as clones with 0 or 1 copy at C1D1, and non-singleton clones were defined as clones with 2 or more copies. Clones expanded in unsorted samples were annotated as CD4+, CD8+ or unknown by matching protein sequences in sorted samples from the same patient. Diversity changes from C1D1 to C4D1 were tested in paired samples using Wilcoxon tests. TCRdb limited this immuneACCESS table to in-frame rearrangements with V and J called. A share of clones is missing; checked studies link under half to unresolved V genes, and the rest is unexplained. That table is the source of V, J and clone size, and D and trimming were worked out from the DNA. The sample includes about 85,000 clones, with around 90% observed a single time. 2.6% of the sample is taken by the ten largest.

Remarks on this clone: This clone's antigen is unknown. No much larger clonotype is one base removed from it; base qualities were not supplied.

Sequencing was performed on peripheral blood mononuclear cells (PBMCs), taken before the second cycle of nivolumab. The sequence derives from a human donor with classical Hodgkin lymphoma. The chain is encoded by TRBV6-1 joined to TRBJ1-1; 11 of the junction bases match TRBD1. CDR3 reads: CASSDPGTGGTEAFF. The nucleotide sequence is given as TGTGCCAGCAGTGATCCCGGGACAGGGGGAACTGAAGCTTTCTTT.